Listed here is a single TCR beta chain. Its antigen is as yet unknown. The sample is drawn from a study of T cell responses to AZD1222 COVID-19 vaccine. Overall study: Both about-4-week and about-12-week second-dose recipients were combined. General study points: Clonal diversity was possibly underestimated, and the donors were mostly white British, with more females. Sampling captured repertoires only after the peak T cell response. The number of AZD1222 recipients seropositive at baseline was only 5 to 7.

TCRdb's copy holds only in-frame clones and misses some; the assay was immunoSEQ multiplex PCR. The data contain about 55,000 clones, around nine tenths of them singletons. The CDR3 covers 16 residues. With 5 bases clipped from V and 3 bases from J, the junction kept 10 bases outside the gene matches. CDR1 is SGHTS and CDR2 is YDEGEE in the germline V gene. The material sequenced was peripheral blood, taken on day 0 of AZD1222 vaccination. This chain uses TRBV5-8 with TRBJ1-1, with 10 bases fitting TRBD1. The receptor was isolated from an adult in good health. The CDR3 DNA reads as TGTGCCAGCAGTCCCGGGACAGGGGTCTCTTACACTGAAGCTTTCTTT. Translating it yields CASSPGTGVSYTEAFF. Filled out from reference TRBV5-8 and TRBJ1-1, the complete variable domain reads EAGVTQSPTHLIKTRGQQATLRCSPISGHTSVYWYQQALGLGLQFLLWYDEGEERNRGNFPPRFSGRQFPNYSSELNVNALELEDSALYLCASSPGTGVSYTEAFFGQGTRLTVV.